The 11 T cell receptor beta chains reported below all come from one sample, sequenced in a study of cytomegalovirus exposure and HLA in healthy donors. Both 60 Vbeta primers and 13 Jbeta primers went into the PCR. Sequencing was performed with immunoSEQ multiplex PCR; in TCRdb, only in-frame clones are kept and a portion is missing. The profile shows 100,000 to 150,000 clones, under 90% of them singletons. Input material: PBMCs. All receptors derive from a woman aged 40 to 50 in good health and CMV-seronegative.

The J gene is TRBJ2-7, the V gene TRBV5-6; 8 bases match TRBD1. Trimming cost V 8 bases and J 3 bases; bases outside gene matches: 13. Germline values: CDR1 SGHDT, CDR2 YYEEEE. The CDR3 sequence is 15 residues long. CDR3 bases: TGTGCCAGAAACCCGGACAGGGCTATCCTCTACGAGCAGTACTTC. This codes for CARNPDRAILYEQYF.

The genes are TRBV19 and TRBJ2-7, with D maybe TRBD2 (6 bases). Germline CDR1 reads LNHDA; CDR2 reads SQIVND (reference sequence). V was trimmed by 5 bases and J by 6 bases, leaving 17 bases between them. The CDR3 covers 14 residues. CDR3 amino acids: CASSPRLLEGEQYF. The CDR3 nucleotides are TGTGCCAGTAGTCCGAGACTTCTGGAGGGCGAGCAGTACTTC.

The rearrangement links TRBV19 to TRBJ2-7; a weak D match, TRBD1 (5 bases). Deletions cut 0 bases from V and 6 bases from J, with 15 bases between. The germline gives CDR1 LNHDA, CDR2 SQIVND (reference sequence). The CDR3 loop spans 15 amino acids. The DNA for the CDR3 is TGTGCCAGTAGTATAGAGGGGCAGGGCACACGCGAGCAGTACTTC. Translated, it gives CASSIEGQGTREQYF.

This clone was recorded a few times. V and J are TRBV5-8 and TRBJ1-5; weak D call: TRBD1 (6 bases). CDR3 length: 16 amino acids. V gave up 5 bases and J gave up 4 bases, with 19 bases separating them. Germline V gives CDR1 SGHTS, CDR2 YDEGEE. The CDR3 is CASRSREQGINQPQHF. The DNA for the CDR3 is TGTGCCAGCAGGTCACGAGAACAGGGAATTAATCAGCCCCAGCATTTT.

The sample holds a few counts of this clone. The chain employs TRBV4-1 and TRBJ1-3, with a tentative D call TRBD1 (6 bases). Germline V gene data show CDR1 as MGHRA and CDR2 as YSYEKL. The germline V and J ends were trimmed by 4 bases and 0 bases, with 13 bases remaining between them. This CDR3 has 16 amino acids. In DNA form, the CDR3 reads TGCGCCAGCAGCCGGACGGGACAAGACTCTGGAAACACCATATATTTT. Protein: CASSRTGQDSGNTIYF.

This clone turned up a few times. V gene TRBV4-3 combines with J gene TRBJ2-5; TRBD1 matches 8 bases. The V segment lost 3 bases and the J segment 1 base; nucleotides outside the gene matches: 13. There are 18 residues in the CDR3. The germline CDR1 and CDR2 sequences are LGHNA and YSLEER. For the CDR3, the DNA is TGCGCCAGCAGCCACCTCCTCCCAGGGGGCCTTCCCCAAGAGACCCAGTACTTC. Its translation is CASSHLLPGGLPQETQYF.

The gene calls are TRBV13 and TRBJ1-1, with 8 bases identical to TRBD1. The CDR3 is 15 amino acids. Germline values: CDR1 PRHDT, CDR2 FYEKMQ (reference sequence). J was trimmed by 6 bases and V by 6 bases; bases with no gene match: 12. The CDR3 DNA follows: TGTGCCAGCAGTCGCGATGGACAGGGCGTACCTGAAGCTTTCTTT. Translation gives CASSRDGQGVPEAFF. The full variable domain, its missing parts supplied by reference TRBV13 and TRBJ1-1, is AAGVIQSPRHLIKEKRETATLKCYPIPRHDTVYWYQQGPGQDPQFLISFYEKMQSDKGSIPDRFSAQQFSDYHSELNMSSLELGDSALYFCASSRDGQGVPEAFFGQGTRLTVV.

The rearrangement joins TRBV6-1 to TRBJ1-1; 7 bases match TRBD1. The ends lost 6 bases at V and 0 bases at J; junction bases unmatched: 7. Germline V gene data show CDR1 as MNHNS and CDR2 as SASEGT. The CDR3 spans 15 residues. Here the CDR3 reads CASRTGTPMNTEAFF. DNA of the CDR3: TGTGCCAGCAGGACAGGGACCCCCATGAACACTGAAGCTTTCTTT.

This chain uses TRBV7-9 with TRBJ2-7; 11 positions match TRBD2. Germline V CDR1 and CDR2: SEHNR, FQNEAQ (reference sequence). V was pared by 7 bases and J by 4 bases, with 15 bases of the junction left unmatched. This CDR3 has 17 residues. This chain's CDR3 is CASTNGLAGENGYEQYF. The CDR3, as DNA: TGTGCCAGCACGAACGGACTAGCGGGTGAGAACGGGTACGAGCAGTACTTC.

The V and J genes are TRBV4-3 and TRBJ2-7; D is unresolved. V dropped 4 bases and J dropped 5 bases, with 15 bases sitting between them. Germline V gives CDR1 LGHNA, CDR2 YSLEER. The CDR3 is 14 amino acids. The CDR3 protein is CASSPVSFSHEQYF. DNA of the CDR3: TGCGCCAGCAGCCCCGTGTCTTTTTCCCACGAGCAGTACTTC.

This chain connects TRBV19 to TRBJ2-1; tentatively, D is TRBD1 (5 bases). The CDR3 is 15 amino acids. The germline V gene encodes CDR1 LNHDA and CDR2 SQIVND (reference sequence). The V end was cut by 6 bases, the J end by 0 bases, with 12 bases between. The CDR3 bases are TGTGCCAGTAGCGTGGACAAGAGCTCCTACAATGAGCAGTTCTTC. This encodes CASSVDKSSYNEQFF. The full variable domain, completed using reference TRBV19 and TRBJ2-1, is DGGITQSPKYLFRKEGQNVTLSCEQNLNHDAMYWYRQDPGQGLRLIYYSQIVNDFQKGDIAEGYSVSREKKESFPLTVTSAQKNPTAFYLCASSVDKSSYNEQFFGPGTRLTVL.